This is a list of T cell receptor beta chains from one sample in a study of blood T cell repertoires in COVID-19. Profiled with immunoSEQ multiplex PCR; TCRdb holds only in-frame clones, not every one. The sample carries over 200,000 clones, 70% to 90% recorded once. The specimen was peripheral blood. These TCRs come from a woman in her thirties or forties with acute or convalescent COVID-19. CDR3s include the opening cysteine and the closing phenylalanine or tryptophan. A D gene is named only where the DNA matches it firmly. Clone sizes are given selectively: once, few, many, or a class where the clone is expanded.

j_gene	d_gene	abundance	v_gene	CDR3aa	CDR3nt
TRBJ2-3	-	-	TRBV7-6	CASSLEISMGDTQYF	TGTGCCAGCAGCTTGGAGATTAGTATGGGAGATACGCAGTATTTT
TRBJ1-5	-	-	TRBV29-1	CSVAPGVNQPQHF	TGCAGCGTTGCCCCGGGGGTCAATCAGCCCCAGCATTTT
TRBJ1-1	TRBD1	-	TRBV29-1	CSVQGIGTEAFF	TGCAGCGTACAGGGGATCGGCACTGAAGCTTTCTTT
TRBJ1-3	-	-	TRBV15	CATSPPGVAGNTIYF	TGTGCCACCAGCCCCCCCGGGGTGGCGGGAAACACCATATATTTT
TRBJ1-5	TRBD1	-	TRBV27	CASSLTGGNQPQHF	TGTGCCAGCAGTCTTACAGGGGGCAATCAGCCCCAGCATTTT
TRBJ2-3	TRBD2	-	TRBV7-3	CASSLQPTSGDTQYF	TGTGCCAGCAGCCTACAACCGACTAGCGGTGATACGCAGTATTTT
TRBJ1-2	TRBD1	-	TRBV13	CASSFGPATGRGYTF	TGTGCCAGCAGCTTTGGCCCTGCGACAGGGAGGGGCTACACCTTC
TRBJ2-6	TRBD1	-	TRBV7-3	CASSEQGAAGANVLTF	TGTGCCAGCAGTGAACAGGGGGCTGCTGGGGCCAACGTCCTGACTTTC
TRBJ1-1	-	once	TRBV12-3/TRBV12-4	CASSLSPRQGFF	TGTGCCAGCAGTTTAAGTCCACGGCAGGGTTTCTTT
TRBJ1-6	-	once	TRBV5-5	CASSLTNNSPLHF	TGTGCCAGCAGCTTGACAAATAATTCACCCCTCCACTTT
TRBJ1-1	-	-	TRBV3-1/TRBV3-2	CASSPSQDLEAFF	TGTGCCAGCAGCCCTTCACAGGACCTTGAAGCTTTCTTT
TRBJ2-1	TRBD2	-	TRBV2	CAWTVGGVRSYNEQFF	TGTGCCTGGACTGTCGGGGGGGTACGTTCCTACAATGAGCAGTTCTTC
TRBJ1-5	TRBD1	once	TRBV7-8	CASSLAGQGVQPQHF	TGTGCCAGCAGCTTAGCGGGGCAGGGGGTACAGCCCCAGCATTTT
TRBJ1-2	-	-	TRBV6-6	CASRGDRGYTF	TGTGCCAGCAGAGGGGATAGGGGCTACACCTTC
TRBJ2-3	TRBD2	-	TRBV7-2	CASSGGLASTDTQYF	TGTGCCAGCAGCGGGGGACTAGCGAGCACAGATACGCAGTATTTT
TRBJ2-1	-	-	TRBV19	CASSIGRDNEQFF	TGTGCCAGTAGTATAGGGCGGGACAATGAGCAGTTCTTC
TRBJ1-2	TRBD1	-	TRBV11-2	CASGQGGGYTF	TGTGCCAGCGGACAGGGTGGCGGCTACACCTTC
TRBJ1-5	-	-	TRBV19	CASSTREELSNQPQHF	TGTGCCAGTAGTACCCGAGAGGAACTTAGCAATCAGCCCCAGCATTTT
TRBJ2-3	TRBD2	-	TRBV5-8	CASSPAGRGTDTQYF	TGTGCCAGCAGCCCCGCGGGGAGGGGCACAGATACGCAGTATTTT
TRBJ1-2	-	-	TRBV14	CASSQFKHYTF	TGTGCCAGCAGCCAATTTAAACATTACACCTTC
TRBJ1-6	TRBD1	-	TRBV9	CASSVTGGPSSPLHF	TGTGCCAGCAGCGTCACAGGGGGCCCTAGCTCACCCCTCCACTTT
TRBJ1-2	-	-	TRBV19	CASRTGGTHYGYTF	TGTGCCAGTAGGACGGGGGGAACTCACTATGGCTACACCTTC
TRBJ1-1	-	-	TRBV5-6	CASSLAGGRDTEAFF	TGTGCCAGCAGCTTGGCCGGGGGAAGGGACACTGAAGCTTTCTTT
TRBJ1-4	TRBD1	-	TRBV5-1	CASRAHPGTGGMSGEKLFF	TGCGCCAGCAGGGCCCACCCCGGGACAGGGGGTATGAGTGGTGAAAAACTGTTTTTT
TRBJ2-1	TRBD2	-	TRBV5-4	CASSSIAGEQFF	TGTGCCAGCAGCTCGATAGCGGGGGAGCAGTTCTTC
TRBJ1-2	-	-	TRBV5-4	CASSLERINYGYTF	TGTGCCAGCAGCTTGGAGCGGATTAACTATGGCTACACCTTC
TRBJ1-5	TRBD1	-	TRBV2	CASSKTTGSNQPQHF	TGTGCCAGCAGCAAGACGACAGGGAGCAATCAGCCCCAGCATTTT
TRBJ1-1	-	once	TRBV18	CASSIAGEAFF	TGTGCCAGCTCAATTGCCGGGGAAGCTTTCTTT
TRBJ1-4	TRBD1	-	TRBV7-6	CASSQGDSGINEKLFF	TGTGCCAGCAGCCAAGGGGACAGCGGTATTAATGAAAAACTGTTTTTT
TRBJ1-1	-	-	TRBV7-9	CASSQMTVEAFF	TGTGCCAGCAGCCAAATGACAGTGGAAGCTTTCTTT
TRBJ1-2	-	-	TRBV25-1	CASSEYRDSGYTF	TGTGCCAGCAGTGAATACAGGGATAGTGGCTACACCTTC